This T cell receptor beta chain was found in a study of blood T cell repertoires in COVID-19. Study context: From the United States, Italy and Spain came samples of acute and convalescent COVID-19. PBMCs, B-cell-depleted T cells, or T cells provided the cDNA or gDNA that made up the material.

J lost 4 bases, V lost 6 bases, and 8 bases had no gene match. The germline V gene has CDR1 MNHEY and CDR2 SMNVEV (reference sequence). This CDR3 is built from 15 residues. In the original analysis: Researchers report that nucleated cell counts were estimated from reference gene primer amplification. Sequenced by immunoSEQ multiplex PCR; TCRdb stores in-frame clones only, minus some. V and J calls and clone size are as listed in that table; D and trimming were resolved from the DNA. The table lists some 80,000 clones, 90% of them singletons. The sequencing sample was made of peripheral blood. This TCR was recovered from a human donor in a cohort sampled during active COVID-19. V usage is TRBV27 and J usage is TRBJ1-2, with 10 positions matching TRBD1. CDR3 nucleotides: TGTGCCAGCAGACCGGCTGGGACAGGGGCCTATGGCTACACCTTC. Translation gives CASRPAGTGAYGYTF.